This T cell receptor beta chain was profiled in a study of blood T cell repertoires in COVID-19. At the level of the study: Acute-phase and convalescent COVID-19 samples originated in the United States, Italy and Spain. PBMCs, B-cell-depleted T cells, or T cells were the source of the cDNA or gDNA that made up the material.

In the original workflow: Researchers report that nucleated cell counts were estimated from reference gene primer amplification. Clones were read by immunoSEQ multiplex PCR, and TCRdb kept only the in-frame ones, dropping some. V and J calls and clone size follow that table, whereas D and trimming were derived from the DNA. The sample records 200,000 to 250,000 clones, around four fifths being singletons. V was clipped by 4 bases and J by 2 bases; unmatched bases: 4. In germline, CDR1 is LGHDT, CDR2 YNNKEL (reference sequence). CDR3 length: 16 amino acids. The sequence was collected from a man younger than 45 with active or convalescent COVID-19. The specimen was peripheral blood. V usage is TRBV3-1 (or the pseudogene TRBV3-2) and J usage is TRBJ2-6; 8 bases are shared with TRBD1. CDR3 sequence (DNA): TGTGCCAGCAGCCTCGGACAGGGCGCTGGGGCCAACGTCCTGACTTTC. Translated: CASSLGQGAGANVLTF.